This TCR beta chain was retrieved from a study of T cells after yellow fever vaccination (dated by TCRdb to the late 2010s). In the study overall: Staining for CD3, CD45RA, CCR7 and CD95 was used to sort memory subsets (EM, EMRA, CM and Tscm) on a BD FACS Aria III. The SMART-Seq v4 Ultra Low Input RNA kit was used to prepare libraries from fractions with low cell numbers. Two healthy male donors made up the cohort, one aged 18 to 30 years and the other aged 30 to 40 years. Sorting of memory subsets took place on days 0, 15 and 45 and at 18 months after primary vaccination, as well as on days 0, 15 and 45 after the 30-year booster. Blood was drawn at multiple timepoints before and after primary and secondary immunization, with bulk PBMC replicates and cell subsets isolated. To track T-cell clones before and after primary and booster YFV17D yellow fever vaccination, bulk TCR alpha and beta repertoires were sequenced longitudinally.

The study at large found these results: On day 0, almost all vaccine-responding clonotypes were found to be below detection in the sorted memory subsets. Computational filtering was required because FACS-sorted repertoires could contain abundant contaminating clonotypes from the bulk population. Because only a couple of donors were included in the study, the extent to which the findings can be generalized is limited. The secondary T-cell response was weaker than the primary response but faster, peaking on day 5 instead of day 15. A small fraction of clonotypes showed up in both the CD4 and CD8 compartments, probably as a result of convergent recombination. Most clones expanded after primary vaccination (almost 97% of CD4 and 88% of CD8) were re-detected after the booster, suggesting that broad memory maintenance occurred.

This sample's treatment or condition label indicates: live attenuated yellow fever vaccine strain. A standard Ficoll-Paque protocol was used to isolate PBMCs from peripheral blood. The RNeasy Micro Kit was used to extract RNA from sorted memory subsets. By share, this clonotype ranks as medium-sized (0.01 to 0.1%). Base quality data are lacking; no much larger clone is found one base away. From the cysteine through the phenylalanine, the CDR3 covers 13 amino acids. The kept DNA is CDR3 alone, 39 bases in frame from the first base. CDR1 DFQATT and CDR2 SNEGSKA were looked up in the germline V gene (reference sequence). Cut back by 8 bases and 3 bases, the V and J ends lie 14 bases apart. Synthesis of TCR cDNA relied on 5'RACE template switching, a step that introduced a universal primer site along with unique molecular identifiers. Priming of cDNA synthesis was performed from both the TCR alpha and TCR beta constant segments. Two PCR steps were used to amplify libraries, with sample barcodes and sequencing adapters being added in the second step. Sequencing of the libraries was done on either Illumina HiSeq 2500 (2x100 bp) or NovaSeq (2x150 bp). As for how the authors treated the data: MIGEC handled demultiplexing of reads and collapsing into UMI consensus sequences, while MiXCR performed V(D)J alignment. Using edgeR on replicate PBMC samples, clonotypes were called vaccine-responding if FDR was below 0.01 and the log2 fold change was above 5 up to day 15. CD4 or CD8 identity was assigned to each bulk clonotype according to whether the clonotype was present at higher abundance in the sequenced CD4 repertoire or the sequenced CD8 repertoire. Clonotype frequencies in memory subsets were weighted by FACS-sorted cell numbers to estimate each clone's distribution across memory phenotypes. TCRdb handled the public reads itself, with Q25 trimming in fastp and clone calling in MiXCR, and kept productive beta chains. All rows with the same CDR3 protein become a single entry with the most common DNA and genes. These V and J calls originate from TCRdb's pipeline instead of the authors' own analysis. The sample table shows fewer than 20,000 distinct CDR3 sequences, and under 5% are seen once. The ten largest account for about 0.4% of the sample.

The clonotype comes from a man aged 25-40 years who received the YFV17D yellow fever vaccine. The chain links TRBV20-1 with TRBJ2-1; TRBD1 is perhaps the D gene, given 6 matching bases. The material was PBMCs, either bulk or a sorted T-cell subset (CD4+, CD8+, memory, or dextramer-sorted; not recorded which), obtained 15 days after the yellow fever booster vaccination. In nucleotide form, the sequence is TGCAGTACTTACAGGGCGAACTACAATGAGCAGTTCTTC. Translated, it gives CSTYRANYNEQFF.